Listed below are T cell receptor beta chains from one sample, sequenced in a study of shared clonotypes between healthy human individuals. Profiled with immunoSEQ multiplex PCR; TCRdb holds only in-frame clones, not every one. This repertoire shows 450,000 to 500,000 clones, 65% to 80% found once; its top ten account for approximately 12%. The sequenced sample consisted of PBMCs. These receptors originate from a woman in her forties in good health. Some clones in this sample may be carry-over from other donors' samples. Each CDR3 is given with its conserved first and last residue.

V	J	CDR3
TRBV9	TRBJ2-3	CASSLAGGSRDTQYF
TRBV28	TRBJ2-3	CASSLSRAGSTDTQYF
TRBV5-5	TRBJ1-5	CASSLVGGQPQHF
TRBV2	TRBJ1-4	CASRGTASTNEKLFF
TRBV18	TRBJ2-5	CASSRRYQETQYF
TRBV5-5	TRBJ2-7	CASSAAGQAYEQYF
TRBV18	TRBJ1-1	CASSPHREWGTEAFF
TRBV29-1	TRBJ2-5	CSVERGAGEQYF
TRBV2	TRBJ2-7	CASSEGSEVYEQYF
TRBV28	TRBJ1-2	CASSTPGNYGYTF
TRBV10-3	TRBJ2-1	CAISEYGPRFF
TRBV5-8	TRBJ2-7	CASSSNTYEQYF
TRBV7-8	TRBJ2-7	CASRGTAYYEQYF
TRBV28	TRBJ1-5	CASSRRNQPQHF
TRBV28	TRBJ1-1	CASSFGRYTEAFF
TRBV2	TRBJ2-7	CASSEAFSGYEQYF
TRBV7-8	TRBJ1-1	CASSLFWGRGGTEAFF
TRBV4-1	TRBJ1-1	CASSQGGTGETEAFF
TRBV29-1	TRBJ2-3	CREGDTQYF
TRBV11-2	TRBJ2-7	CASSLGLLSYEQYF
TRBV7-9	TRBJ2-7	CASSLAGGTYEQYF
TRBV2	TRBJ2-7	CASWTGGVYEQYF
TRBV7-9	TRBJ1-1	CASSYVEGTEAFF
TRBV15	TRBJ1-1	CATSRDGAMNTEAFF
TRBV30	TRBJ1-2	CAWTYGRGPSGYTF
TRBV6-5	TRBJ1-5	CASGVGSNQPQHF
TRBV10-3	TRBJ2-1	CAISRTSGRGDEQFF
TRBV18	TRBJ2-7	CASSLPGGEQYF
TRBV30	TRBJ1-6	CAWSEDRGSPLHF
TRBV6-1	TRBJ1-3	CASSETFLGHSGNTIYF
TRBV5-4	TRBJ2-2	CASSYGTVNTGELFF
TRBV7-9	TRBJ2-3	CASSFDYRTDTQYF
TRBV6-5	TRBJ2-2	CASSYPGGGGTGELFF
TRBV7-6	TRBJ2-1	CASSTLAGAVEQFF
TRBV27	TRBJ1-5	CASSAQAQYSNQPQHF
TRBV5-1	TRBJ2-5	CASSLEGRVYETQYF
TRBV28	TRBJ2-1	CASSPFGGRSYNEQFF
TRBV10-3	TRBJ2-1	CAISWTSNNEQFF
TRBV10-3	TRBJ2-2	CAISETLAGGPDTGELFF
TRBV4-3	TRBJ2-7	CASSQAQGLMYEQYF
TRBV27	TRBJ2-4	CASRSVGLAGLAKNIQYF
TRBV27	TRBJ2-5	CASSRPGTGVRAQYF
TRBV5-1	TRBJ1-4	CASSLDGTVEKLFF
TRBV10-2	TRBJ2-7	CASSGTSGRAYEQYF
TRBV7-2	TRBJ2-2	CASSSQVTGELFF
TRBV6-4	TRBJ2-2	CASSEVGGDGTGELFF
TRBV28	TRBJ2-7	CASSSHQGALLYEQYF
TRBV29-1	TRBJ2-7	CSVGLVNEQYF
TRBV6-1	TRBJ2-7	CASSVYSGGTYEQYF
TRBV27	TRBJ2-3	CASSVGRNYYTQYF
TRBV29-1	TRBJ2-7	CSVEGTTYEQYF
TRBV18	TRBJ1-1	CASSPVLAGGNTEAFF
TRBV2	TRBJ1-4	CASSEGAGRGKLFF
TRBV28	TRBJ1-1	CASSFSEPWGAFF
TRBV11-2	TRBJ2-4	CASSLGGADIQYF
TRBV2	TRBJ2-7	CASSVIDEQYF
TRBV28	TRBJ2-4	CASRMGHTTIQYF
TRBV1	TRBJ1-2	CTSSQEVGENYGYTF
TRBV27	TRBJ2-1	CASSLEGTALGEQFF
TRBV28	TRBJ1-5	CASSSQSEQPQHF